One and the same sample provided the 24 T cell receptor beta chains below, sequenced in a study of T cells in Graves' hyperthyroidism and ophthalmopathy. Amplification of TCR beta CDR3 regions used RNA as the template. The HTBI primer set was used in a first-round RT-PCR of the TCR CDR3. Each CDR3 protein gets one entry after TCRdb re-called the multiplex PCR reads with MiXCR. The data show 300,000 to 450,000 distinct CDR3 sequences, around 14% seen once. Sequenced material: blood. Every receptor here comes from a woman aged 18 to 35 with Graves' hyperthyroidism that later progressed to Graves' ophthalmopathy.

A few counts support this clonotype. The chain links TRBV29-1 to TRBJ2-5; a possible D gene is TRBD2 (5 bases). CDR3 length: 13 residues. V was trimmed by 4 bases and J by 4 bases, leaving 13 bases between them. Germline V gene data show CDR1 as SQVTM and CDR2 as ANQGSEA. In DNA, the CDR3 is TGCAGCGTTGGGCGCGGACTGAGAGAGACCCAGTACTTC. Translated, it gives CSVGRGLRETQYF.

In this sample, this clonotype turned up many times. This rearrangement joins TRBV12-3 or TRBV12-4 to TRBJ2-1, with D possibly matching TRBD1 (6 bases). The V end was cut by 6 bases, the J end by 6 bases, with 18 bases between. CDR3 length: 15 amino acids. This chain's CDR3 is CASRDRFLLVNEQFF. DNA for the CDR3: TGTGCCAGCAGAGACAGGTTTCTCCTCGTCAATGAGCAGTTCTTC.

The CDR3 region is CASSFPGTGGARDEKLFF. CDR3 bases: TGTGCCAGCAGTTTTCCCGGGACAGGGGGCGCGAGGGATGAAAAACTGTTTTTT. The chain carries TRBV28 and TRBJ1-4; 12 bases agree with TRBD1. This CDR3 comprises 18 residues. Germline-derived CDR1 and CDR2 are MDHEN and SYDVKM. The J segment lost 6 bases and the V segment lost 3 bases, leaving 11 bases of the junction unmatched.

Of note for this clonotype: A much larger clone sits a single nucleotide away, making a read error possible. The gene calls are TRBV28 and TRBJ1-1; D call uncertain. CDR1 MDHEN and CDR2 SYDVKM come from the germline V gene. This CDR3 has 15 residues. V was shortened by 6 bases and J by 1 base, with 15 bases between the two germline ends. CDR3 coding DNA: TGTGCCAGCAGCAACTTTAGGAGGACGAACACTGAAGCTTTCTTT. Its protein product is CASSNFRRTNTEAFF.

The table lists this clonotype with many counts. This chain joins TRBV6-2 or TRBV6-3 and TRBJ1-5; tentative D call: TRBD1 (5 bases). Germline CDR1 MNHEY, CDR2 SVGEGT. The ends were cut back, 10 bases at V and 1 base at J, with 14 bases in the middle. This CDR3 contains 14 residues. As DNA, the CDR3 is TGTGCCACGCGGTCGGGACGAAGCAATCAGCCCCAGCATTTT. It translates to CATRSGRSNQPQHF.

The table lists this clonotype with a few counts. The chain uses TRBV3-1 and TRBJ2-7; 8 bases align to TRBD2. The CDR3 is 14 amino acids. Germline CDR1 LGHDT, CDR2 YNNKEL (reference sequence). The ends lost 3 bases at V and 0 bases at J; junction bases unmatched: 1. CDR3 residues: CASSHSGASYEQYF. CDR3 DNA: TGTGCCAGCAGCCATAGCGGGGCCTCCTACGAGCAGTACTTC.

In the case of this clonotype: A much more abundant neighbour one base away suggests this may be a read error. The chain is built from TRBV28 and TRBJ1-4; D is unclear. This CDR3 has 12 residues. Trimming cost V 5 bases and J 8 bases, with 9 bases left between them. Per the germline V gene, CDR1 is MDHEN and CDR2 is SYDVKM. CDR3 nucleotide sequence: TGTGCCAGCAGTGGATCAAGCGAAAAACTGTTTTTT. Translation: CASSGSSEKLFF.

This clonotype was picked up many times. A read error may produce the germline difference seen at one junction end. V gene TRBV7-2 combines with J gene TRBJ1-5, with D unresolved. This CDR3 has 17 amino acids. Germline CDR1 reads SGHTA; CDR2 reads FQGNSA. CDR3 bases: TGTGCCAGCAGCTCACGACCCCCAGGCACCTTAGATCATCCCCAGCATTTT. This translates into CASSSRPPGTLDHPQHF.

In this sample, this clonotype turned up many times. The chain couples TRBV28 to TRBJ2-1, with 12 bases identical to TRBD1. The V segment lost 6 bases and the J segment 6 bases; nucleotides outside the gene matches: 6. CDR3 length: 15 amino acids. From germline, CDR1 is MDHEN and CDR2 SYDVKM. The CDR3 coding sequence is TGTGCCAGCAGGCTCCGGGACAGGGGGCTCAATGAGCAGTTCTTC. Its translation is CASRLRDRGLNEQFF.

This clonotype was seen a few times. The rearrangement links TRBV29-1 to TRBJ2-5; maybe TRBD1 (7 bases). Trimming took 1 base from V and 2 from J, leaving 14 bases between them. Germline CDR1 is SQVTM and CDR2 is ANQGSEA. The CDR3 extends over 15 amino acids. The CDR3 coding sequence is TGCAGCGTTGAAGCCCGGGGGACAGATCAAGAGACCCAGTACTTC. Protein product: CSVEARGTDQETQYF.

The table lists this clonotype with a few counts. The chain carries TRBV6-5 and TRBJ2-1; a possible D gene is TRBD1 (5 bases). CDR1 is MNHEY and CDR2 is SVGAGI in the germline V gene. The germline V and J ends were trimmed by 5 bases and 9 bases, with 14 bases remaining between them. CDR3 length equals 13 residues. The CDR3: CASSPAGYAEQFF. In nucleotides, the CDR3 is TGTGCCAGCAGTCCGGCAGGGTATGCTGAGCAGTTCTTC.

This clonotype was seen a few times. The genes are TRBV6-1 and TRBJ1-5; 7 nucleotides agree with TRBD1. The CDR3 length is 19 residues. The V gene end was trimmed by 0 bases and the J gene end by 0 bases; junction bases not matched to a gene: 11. Germline CDR1 is MNHNS and CDR2 is SASEGT. CDR3 in DNA: TGTGCCAGCAGTGAAGCGCTGGCCAGGGGGTCGGATAGCAATCAGCCCCAGCATTTT. Its protein product is CASSEALARGSDSNQPQHF.

This clonotype was recorded many times. The chain links TRBV28 to TRBJ1-5; tentatively, D is TRBD1 (6 bases). Germline CDR1 MDHEN, CDR2 SYDVKM. The CDR3 has 21 amino acids. V dropped 5 bases and J dropped 7 bases, with 36 bases sitting between them. CDR3 DNA sequence: TGTGCCAGCAGTCCAACTATCACCACTTTCCGGGACACGGCCGACTGGCAGCCCCAGCATTTT. Its protein product is CASSPTITTFRDTADWQPQHF.

In its sample, this clonotype was seen many times. The chain joins TRBV6-5 to TRBJ1-3; D unresolved. This CDR3 is 16 amino acids long. V was cut by 0 bases and J by 4 bases, with 13 bases left in between. Germline lookup yields CDR1 MNHEY and CDR2 SVGAGI. CDR3 sequence (DNA): TGTGCCAGCAGTTACTCCGAACAGCCACGGGGAAACACCATATATTTT. Translation gives CASSYSEQPRGNTIYF.

This clonotype occurred many times. The J gene is TRBJ1-5, the V gene TRBV12-3 or TRBV12-4; D call uncertain. This CDR3 spans 13 amino acids. Trimming removed 8 bases at V and 2 bases at J, with 10 bases between. The CDR3 sequence is CASVGDGNQPQHF. The DNA of the CDR3 is TGTGCCAGCGTCGGGGATGGCAATCAGCCCCAGCATTTT.

CDR3 bases: TGTGCCACCAGCAGGAACAGGGATGCCACTGAAGCTTTCTTT. This encodes CATSRNRDATEAFF. The J gene is TRBJ1-1, the V gene TRBV15; a weak D match, TRBD1 (6 bases). The V end was cut by 3 bases, the J end by 4 bases, with 12 bases between. The CDR3 is 14 residues long. The germline V gene has CDR1 LNHNV and CDR2 YYDKDF (reference sequence).

This sequence joins TRBV2 and TRBJ2-1; the D is unclear. With 2 bases removed from V and 0 bases from J, the gap between germline ends came to 14 bases. The CDR3 is 17 residues long. CDR1 SNHLY and CDR2 FYNNEI come from the germline V gene. The CDR3 DNA sequence: TGTGCCAGCAGTGAATTTGAAGTGTTAGCCTCCTACAATGAGCAGTTCTTC. This encodes CASSEFEVLASYNEQFF.

This clonotype was seen repeatedly, ten times or more. The gene calls are TRBV3-1 and TRBJ2-7, with TRBD2 matching over 13 bases. Per germline, CDR1 LGHDT and CDR2 YNNKEL (reference sequence). This CDR3 region has 15 residues. The V and J ends lost 4 bases and 4 bases, in that order; junction bases with no gene match: 4. CDR3 region: CASSRGLAGEYEQYF. For the CDR3, the DNA is TGTGCCAGCAGCCGAGGACTAGCGGGAGAATACGAGCAGTACTTC.

This clonotype was counted at least ten times. The gene calls are TRBV6-5 and TRBJ1-1; D gene uncertain. The CDR3 has 14 amino acids. Trimming stripped 2 bases from V and 1 base from J, with 8 bases between. CDR1 and CDR2 (germline): MNHEY, SVGAGI. The CDR3: CASSYATENTEAFF. CDR3 in DNA: TGTGCCAGCAGTTACGCCACAGAGAACACTGAAGCTTTCTTT.

A few counts support this clonotype. V is TRBV28 and J is TRBJ2-1; D is ambiguous. V dropped 6 bases and J dropped 8 bases, with 14 bases sitting between them. Germline assignment: CDR1 MDHEN and CDR2 SYDVKM. The CDR3 runs 13 residues. CDR3 sequence: CASRGLEFHEQFF. CDR3 bases: TGTGCCAGCAGGGGCTTGGAGTTCCATGAGCAGTTCTTC. Filled out from reference TRBV28 and TRBJ2-1, the complete variable domain reads DVKVTQSSRYLVKRTGEKVFLECVQDMDHENMFWYRQDPGLGLRLIYFSYDVKMKEKGDIPEGYSVSREKKERFSLILESASTNQTSMYLCASRGLEFHEQFFGPGTRLTVL.

The rearrangement links TRBV6-2 or TRBV6-3 to TRBJ1-6, with unresolved D. The V end lost 2 bases, the J end lost 10 bases, and 6 bases lay between the germline ends. The CDR3 contains 12 residues. Germline V gives CDR1 MNHEY, CDR2 SVGEGT. Here the CDR3 reads CASSYPKSPLHF. For the CDR3, the DNA is TGTGCCAGCAGTTACCCCAAGTCACCCCTCCACTTT.

This clonotype was seen ten or more times. This chain joins TRBV3-1 and TRBJ2-7, with 11 nucleotides matching TRBD2. The CDR3 loop spans 14 amino acids. CDR1 is LGHDT, CDR2 YNNKEL, per germline (reference sequence). V trimming: 3 bases; J trimming: 4 bases; junction bases outside the gene matches: 2. The CDR3 reads CASSQRTSGYEQYF. The CDR3 DNA reads as TGTGCCAGCAGCCAGCGGACTAGCGGGTACGAGCAGTACTTC.

This rearrangement joins TRBV7-2 to TRBJ2-7; D ambiguous. Looked up from germline, CDR1 is SGHTA and CDR2 is FQGNSA. V lost 5 bases and J lost 0, with 11 bases in between. This CDR3 contains 14 residues. The CDR3 nucleotides are TGTGCCAGCAGCCGACGGCAGTACTCCTACGAGCAGTACTTC. This translates into CASSRRQYSYEQYF.

This clonotype appeared a few times. The chain is built from TRBV7-9 and TRBJ2-2, with TRBD2 matching 9 bases. V was clipped by 4 bases and J by 2 bases; unmatched bases: 5. Per germline, CDR1 SEHNR and CDR2 FQNEAQ (reference sequence). The CDR3 extends over 16 amino acids. CDR3 sequence reads: CASSSLTSGNTGELFF. The CDR3 DNA follows: TGTGCCAGCAGCTCCTTGACTAGCGGCAACACCGGGGAGCTGTTTTTT.